A single sample gave rise to the 2 T cell receptor beta chains below, sequenced in a study of blood T cell repertoires in COVID-19. The assay was immunoSEQ multiplex PCR, and TCRdb's table has in-frame clones only and misses some. The profile shows approximately 300,000 clones, about 92% of them singletons. Source material: PBMCs or T cells enriched from blood (not recorded which). The receptors stem from a woman aged 25 to 45 who had recovered from COVID-19.

This chain connects TRBV7-8 to TRBJ2-3; no firm D call. The CDR3 has 16 amino acids. Germline V gene sequence: CDR1 SGHVS, CDR2 FQNEAQ. V shed 2 bases and J shed 0 bases, with 12 bases lying between them. DNA for the CDR3: TGTGCCAGCAGCTTACCGCTCATTACTAGCACAGATACGCAGTATTTT. Protein sequence: CASSLPLITSTDTQYF.

With regard to this clone: At one end, the junction sequence differs from germline, possibly due to a read error. This chain connects TRBV7-7 to TRBJ2-1, with 8 bases that match TRBD2. The CDR3 covers 17 residues. From germline, CDR1 is SSHAT and CDR2 FNYEAQ (reference sequence). Written as DNA, the CDR3 is TGTGCTAGCAGCCTCTCCCTGGCGGGGGGTCTGAACAATGAGCAGTTCTTC. Protein product: CASSLSLAGGLNNEQFF.